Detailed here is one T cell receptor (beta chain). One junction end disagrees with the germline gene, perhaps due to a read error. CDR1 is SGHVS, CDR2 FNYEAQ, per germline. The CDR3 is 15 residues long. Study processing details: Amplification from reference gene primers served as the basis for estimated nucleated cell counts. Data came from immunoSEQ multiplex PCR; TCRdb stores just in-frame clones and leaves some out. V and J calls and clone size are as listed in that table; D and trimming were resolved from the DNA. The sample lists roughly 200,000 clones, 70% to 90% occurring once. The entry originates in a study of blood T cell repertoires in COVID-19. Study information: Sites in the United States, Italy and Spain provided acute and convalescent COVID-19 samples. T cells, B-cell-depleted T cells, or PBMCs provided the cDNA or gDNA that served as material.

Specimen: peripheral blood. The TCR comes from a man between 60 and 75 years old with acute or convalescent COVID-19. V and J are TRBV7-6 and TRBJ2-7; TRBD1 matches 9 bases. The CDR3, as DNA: TGTGCCAGCAGCCCGACAGGGGGTAGCGCCTACGATCAGTACTTC. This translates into CASSPTGGSAYDQYF. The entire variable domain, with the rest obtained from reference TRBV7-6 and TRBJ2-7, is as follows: GAGVSQSPRYKVTKRGQDVALRCDPISGHVSLYWYRQALGQGPEFLTYFNYEAQQDKSGLPNDRFSAERPEGSISTLTIQRTEQRDSAMYRCASSPTGGSAYDQYFGPGTRLTVT.